This entry is about one T cell receptor (beta chain). The antigen is undetermined. The germline gives CDR1 LGHNA, CDR2 YSLEER. V was shortened by 4 bases and J by 3 bases, with 20 bases between the two germline ends. The CDR3 totals 17 residues. This sample's treatment: about 20 received Ad26.COV2.S at low or high dose, single or two shots; roughly 5 received placebo; per-sample allocation not given. At day 63 after the first vaccine or placebo injection, samples were drawn. Donation was by an adult aged 18-55 years who was in Boston. This sample is drawn from a study of Ad26.COV2.S vaccination and SARS-CoV-2 variants. For the study at large: Dosing was one shot or two shots 56 days apart.

Regarding the study as a whole: Vaccinees displayed broader spike-specific TCR repertoires than placebo recipients. Those who received vaccine or placebo ended up with similar non-spike TCR breadth.

Libraries were prepared by immunoSEQ multiplex PCR; TCRdb keeps only in-frame clonotypes and omits some of them. Of 380,000 or so clones in the sample, about 88% were seen once. V usage is TRBV4-3 and J usage is TRBJ2-3; D might be TRBD2 (6 bases). The sequence was collected from a person aged 18-60 years who received the Ad26.COV2.S COVID-19 vaccine or a placebo. Sequenced here: peripheral blood, sampled in a trial of Ad26.COV2.S vaccine versus placebo. CDR3 sequence (DNA): TGCGCCAGCAGCCCAAGATCGGCGGGGATGGGGACAGATACGCAGTATTTT. Translated, it gives CASSPRSAGMGTDTQYF.